The present T cell receptor beta chain was sequenced within a study of T cell repertoires in cytomegalovirus infection. Study-level information: CMV infection together with matching HLA type was indicated by public TCR beta signatures. Study results and limitations: The ex vivo response was dominated by HLA-C-restricted CMV-specific TCR beta clonotypes.

A note on this clonotype: Antigen specificity is unknown.

TCRdb redid the calling of the reads with MiXCR, one entry per CDR3 protein. The table records around 360,000 distinct CDR3 sequences, 34% of them present only once. The CDR3 totals 13 residues. The V gene's germline CDR1 is KGHSH and CDR2 LQKENI. With 3 bases clipped from V and 6 bases from J, the junction kept 4 bases outside the gene matches. This clonotype originated in a human donor in good health (CMV status not recorded). Some clones in this sample may be carry-over from other donors' samples. This material consisted of cultured PBMCs, taken from culture after CMV antigen stimulation. V usage is TRBV18 and J usage is TRBJ1-2; 7 bases are shared with TRBD1. The CDR3 sequence is CASSPVQGDGYTF. CDR3 sequence (DNA): TGTGCCAGCTCACCGGTGCAGGGGGATGGCTACACCTTC.